This entry lists 18 T cell receptor beta chains sequenced from one sample in a study of blood T cell repertoires in COVID-19. Assay used: immunoSEQ multiplex PCR; TCRdb lists only in-frame clones, some missing. Altogether 300,000 to 400,000 clones are present, roughly 90% being singletons, with the ten largest covering less than 3.5%. Sequenced: peripheral blood. These TCRs come from a woman aged 25 to 39 with COVID-19, enrolled during active disease.

V is TRBV24-1 and J is TRBJ2-3; 7 bases line up with TRBD1. The CDR3 runs 15 residues. With V trimmed by 9 bases and J by 0 bases, 8 bases remained unmatched. Germline values: CDR1 KGHDR, CDR2 SFDVKD. CDR3 sequence (DNA): TGTGCCACCCAAGCCGGGACAGACAGCACAGATACGCAGTATTTT. Translating gives CATQAGTDSTDTQYF.

The chain recombines TRBV3-1 (or the pseudogene TRBV3-2) with TRBJ1-6; no clear D. Trimming left V 0 bases short and J 10 bases short, with 7 bases between. The CDR3 has 13 amino acids. From germline, CDR1 is LGHDT and CDR2 YNNKEL (reference sequence). The CDR3 DNA reads as TGTGCCAGCAGCCAAGATCGTAAATCACCCCTCCACTTT. Its protein is CASSQDRKSPLHF.

The genes are TRBV12-3 or TRBV12-4 and TRBJ1-2; D not resolved. V lost 1 base and J lost 1, with 4 bases in between. The CDR3 consists of 13 residues. The CDR3 region is CASSLDSNYGYTF. The CDR3 coding sequence is TGTGCCAGCAGTTTAGATAGTAACTATGGCTACACCTTC.

The chain joins TRBV2 to TRBJ2-5; D not resolved. The germline gives CDR1 SNHLY, CDR2 FYNNEI. The CDR3 consists of 15 residues. The V gene lost 0 bases and the J gene lost 4 bases, with 12 bases spanning the gap. The CDR3: CASSEAGTLRETQYF. Here the CDR3 DNA reads TGTGCCAGCAGTGAAGCCGGTACCCTCCGAGAGACCCAGTACTTC.

The chain uses TRBV10-2 and TRBJ2-2; 15 nucleotides match TRBD2. The V segment lost 5 bases and the J segment 7 bases; nucleotides outside the gene matches: 8. Germline V gene data show CDR1 as WSHSY and CDR2 as SAAADI. The CDR3 spans 17 residues. The CDR3 sequence: CASSPTGLAGGGGELFF. CDR3 nucleotides: TGCGCCAGCAGTCCTACAGGACTAGCGGGAGGGGGCGGGGAGCTGTTTTTT.

The chain couples TRBV5-1 to TRBJ1-1; no definite D call. Trimming took 2 bases from V and 7 from J, leaving 6 bases between them. The CDR3 is made up of 11 amino acids. Germline CDR1 SGHRS, CDR2 YFSETQ. The CDR3 nucleotides read TGCGCCAGCAGCTTTCTAGGTGAAGCTTTCTTT. Protein product: CASSFLGEAFF.

V gene TRBV19 combines with J gene TRBJ2-3, with TRBD2 identical over 11 bases. CDR3 size: 15 residues. Germline trimming cut 6 bases from V and 1 base from J; bases unmatched to any gene: 3. CDR1 is LNHDA and CDR2 is SQIVND in the germline V gene (reference sequence). In DNA, the CDR3 is TGTGCCAGTAGAGCGGGACTAGCGGGCACAGATACGCAGTATTTT. It yields the protein CASRAGLAGTDTQYF.

This chain uses TRBV10-3 with TRBJ2-1; 7 bases align to TRBD2. This CDR3 comprises 12 residues. The V gene end was trimmed by 11 bases and the J gene end by 1 base; junction bases not matched to a gene: 2. Germline V gene data show CDR1 as ENHRY and CDR2 as SYGVKD. CDR3 sequence (DNA): TGTGCCTCTAGCGGTTCCTACAATGAGCAGTTCTTC. It specifies CASSGSYNEQFF.

V gene TRBV5-4 combines with J gene TRBJ1-1; weak D call: TRBD1 (5 bases). Germline CDR1 and CDR2: SGHNT and YYREEE (reference sequence). CDR3 length: 15 residues. Trimming cost V 0 bases and J 0 bases, with 9 bases left between them. CDR3 amino acids: CASSLVGGLNTEAFF. CDR3 bases: TGTGCCAGCAGCTTGGTCGGGGGGTTGAACACTGAAGCTTTCTTT.

This clone has just one count. V usage is TRBV18 and J usage is TRBJ2-7, with 7 bases that match TRBD1. Germline values: CDR1 KGHSH, CDR2 LQKENI. The CDR3 totals 16 residues. After removal of 6 bases from V and 1 base from J, the junction contained 12 bases not matched to a gene. CDR3 residues: CASSYVQGDLSYEQYF. The CDR3 DNA reads TGTGCCAGCTCCTACGTCCAGGGGGATTTGTCCTACGAGCAGTACTTC.

This chain joins TRBV19 and TRBJ1-1, with a possible D match to TRBD1 (6 bases). Looked up from germline, CDR1 is LNHDA and CDR2 is SQIVND (reference sequence). The ends were cut back, 7 bases at V and 5 bases at J, with 17 bases in the middle. This CDR3 is 14 amino acids long. As DNA, the CDR3 is TGTGCCAGTACCGACGGGGGGCTAGGGACTGAAGCTTTCTTT. It is translated as CASTDGGLGTEAFF.

About this clone: This specimen includes other DNA sequences encoding the same CDR3. The J gene is TRBJ2-7, the V gene TRBV28; tentatively, D is TRBD2 (6 bases). Germline-derived CDR1 and CDR2 are MDHEN and SYDVKM. The CDR3 has 13 amino acids. V lost 2 bases to trimming and J lost 3 bases, with 8 bases between them. CDR3 amino acids: CASSLVSGYEQYF. DNA for the CDR3: TGTGCCAGCAGTTTAGTTAGCGGCTACGAGCAGTACTTC.

The rearrangement uses TRBV6-5 and TRBJ1-6; 8 nucleotides match TRBD1. The CDR3 spans 15 residues. Unmatched junction bases numbered 8, after V lost 6 bases and J lost 7 bases. Germline assignment: CDR1 MNHEY and CDR2 SVGAGI. CDR3 residues: CASRIDRGANSPLHF. Here the CDR3 DNA reads TGTGCCAGCAGGATTGACAGGGGTGCCAATTCACCCCTCCACTTT.

In its sample, this clone was seen once. This chain connects TRBV18 to TRBJ2-3; D is possibly TRBD1 (6 bases). The germline V and J ends were trimmed by 1 base and 0 bases, with 14 bases remaining between them. This CDR3 contains 17 residues. Germline lookup yields CDR1 KGHSH and CDR2 LQKENI. CDR3 in amino acids: CASSPRRDTASTDTQYF. CDR3 nucleotide sequence: TGTGCCAGCTCACCACGTCGGGACACCGCTAGCACAGATACGCAGTATTTT. Supplemented by reference TRBV18 and TRBJ2-3, the full variable domain reads NAGVMQNPRHLVRRRGQEARLRCSPMKGHSHVYWYRQLPEEGLKFMVYLQKENIIDESGMPKERFSAEFPKEGPSILRIQQVVRGDSAAYFCASSPRRDTASTDTQYFGPGTRLTVL.

The V and J genes are TRBV3-1 (or the pseudogene TRBV3-2) and TRBJ2-7; the match to TRBD2 covers 13 bases. Trimming cost V 1 base and J 4 bases; bases outside gene matches: 10. The CDR3 consists of 18 residues. Germline CDR1 is LGHDT and CDR2 is YNNKEL (reference sequence). CDR3 coding DNA: TGTGCCAGCAGCCAAGGGGGGACTAGCGGGATTTTGGCTTACGAGCAGTACTTC. This translates into CASSQGGTSGILAYEQYF.

This chain uses TRBV19 with TRBJ1-4; 9 nucleotides agree with TRBD1. The germline V gene has CDR1 LNHDA and CDR2 SQIVND (reference sequence). The CDR3 sequence is 15 residues long. The V and J ends lost 3 bases and 5 bases, in that order; junction bases with no gene match: 4. CDR3 loop: CASSIRTGVNEKLFF. CDR3 nucleotides: TGTGCCAGTAGTATCCGGACAGGGGTCAATGAAAAACTGTTTTTT. Variable domain in full (rest from reference TRBV19 and TRBJ1-4): DGGITQSPKYLFRKEGQNVTLSCEQNLNHDAMYWYRQDPGQGLRLIYYSQIVNDFQKGDIAEGYSVSREKKESFPLTVTSAQKNPTAFYLCASSIRTGVNEKLFFGSGTQLSVL.

This clone was seen once. V is TRBV14 and J is TRBJ2-5; TRBD1 matches at 7 bases. V dropped 4 bases and J dropped 2; count of bases not matched to a gene: 7. The CDR3 length is 15 residues. From germline, CDR1 is SGHDN and CDR2 FVKESK. The CDR3 loop reads CASSRPTGYQETQYF. CDR3 in DNA: TGTGCCAGCAGCCGCCCGACAGGGTATCAAGAGACCCAGTACTTC. Complete variable domain (other parts from reference TRBV14 and TRBJ2-5): EAGVTQFPSHSVIEKGQTVTLRCDPISGHDNLYWYRRVMGKEIKFLLHFVKESKQDESGMPNNRFLAERTGGTYSTLKVQPAELEDSGVYFCASSRPTGYQETQYFGPGTRLLVL.

The rearrangement joins TRBV12-5 to TRBJ2-5; D is possibly TRBD2 (6 bases). CDR1 LGHNT and CDR2 FRNRAP come from the germline V gene. The CDR3 is made up of 16 amino acids. Trimming removed 0 bases from V and 4 bases from J, with 15 bases in between. DNA of the CDR3: TGTGCTAGTGGTTTGGTACTGGCGGGGCTACCAGAGACCCAGTACTTC. As protein: CASGLVLAGLPETQYF.